The sequence of this T cell receptor (beta chain) was determined in a study of high-grade serous ovarian cancer treatment subgroups. Study-wide background: Each sample yielded on average roughly 7,500 unique TCR beta rearrangements from approximately 15,000 reads. Overall study results and limits: Different patients shared almost no repertoire; same-patient tumors shared about 0.11 to 0.79. These tumor repertoires lack spatial information from bulk sequencing. TCR clonal relatedness correlated positively with neoantigen level.

The protocol was immunoSEQ multiplex PCR, while the TCRdb copy is restricted to in-frame clones and leaves out a portion. The sample holds roughly 15,000 clones; roughly nine tenths are singletons and the top ten take around 6.5%. The tumor samples were collected prior to definitive surgery or chemotherapy. This clone was found a few times. Its antigen is as yet unknown. The germline CDR1 and CDR2 sequences are SEHNR and FQNEAQ (reference sequence). Trimming at V came to 4 bases and at J to 9 bases, leaving 3 bases not matched to a gene. The CDR3 contains 13 residues. This chain links TRBV7-9 with TRBJ2-3, with TRBD1 matching 11 bases. Sequencing was performed on tumor tissue. The receptor comes from a human donor with high-grade serous ovarian cancer. The CDR3 sequence is CASSSGQGDTQYF. The DNA for the CDR3 is TGTGCCAGCAGCTCGGGACAGGGGGACACGCAGTATTTT. The complete variable domain, with remaining parts taken from reference TRBV7-9 and TRBJ2-3, reads DTGVSQNPRHKITKRGQNVTFRCDPISEHNRLYWYRQTLGQGPEFLTYFQNEAQLEKSRLLSDRFSAERPKGSFSTLEIQRTEQGDSAMYLCASSSGQGDTQYFGPGTRLTVL.